Each of the 15 T cell receptor beta chains below was sequenced from the same sample in a study of T-cell reconstitution after alpha-beta-depleted transplantation in children. Unique molecular identifiers were used in preparing the TCRbeta library. Each CDR3 protein is one row after TCRdb ran MiXCR on the PCR reads. The sample consists of approximately 290,000 distinct CDR3 sequences, roughly 10% of them appearing once. Sample: peripheral blood, taken 180 days after TCRalphabeta/CD19-depleted stem cell transplant. The receptors here all came from a male patient between 2 and 10 years old who had a stem cell transplant for chronic granulomatous disease, so the T cells may come from the graft donor.

This clonotype was observed at least ten times. CDR3 in amino acids: CASSLTGTGSTDTQYF. The CDR3 DNA follows: TGCGCCAGCAGCCTGACCGGGACAGGCAGCACAGATACGCAGTATTTT. The chain joins TRBV5-1 to TRBJ2-3, with 8 bases lining up with TRBD1. The ends lost 4 bases at V and 0 bases at J; junction bases unmatched: 7. This CDR3 spans 16 amino acids. Per the germline V gene, CDR1 is SGHRS and CDR2 is YFSETQ.

Of note for this clonotype: One end of the junction is discordant with germline, which a read error may explain. CDR3 nucleotide sequence: TGCGCCAGCAGCTTGGGCGTATCGGTACTAGCGGGGATCAGGGAGCTTTTTTTT. Its translation is CASSLGVSVLAGIRELFF. The chain carries TRBV5-1 and TRBJ2-2; 10 positions agree with TRBD2. Germline CDR1 and CDR2: SGHRS and YFSETQ. This CDR3 region has 18 residues.

This clonotype appeared many times. The chain employs TRBV20-1 and TRBJ2-4, with D maybe TRBD2 (5 bases). V lost 3 bases and J lost 3, with 24 bases in between. CDR1 is DFQATT, CDR2 SNEGSKA, per germline (reference sequence). The CDR3 totals 18 residues. The CDR3 reads CSASGEWTSESGKNIQYF. The CDR3, as DNA: TGCAGTGCTAGCGGGGAGTGGACCTCCGAGTCGGGCAAAAACATTCAGTACTTC.

This clonotype was detected many times. For the CDR3, the DNA is TGCAGTGCTAGGAACTGGCTCCTCAATGAGCAGTTCTTC. Its protein is CSARNWLLNEQFF. The chain joins TRBV20-1 to TRBJ2-1; unclear D gene. V lost 3 bases and J lost 6, with 12 bases in between. The CDR3 sequence is 13 residues long. The V gene's germline CDR1 is DFQATT and CDR2 SNEGSKA (reference sequence).

This clonotype was seen ten or more times. This chain joins TRBV15 and TRBJ2-7, with D possibly being TRBD2 (6 bases). V shed 1 base and J shed 3 bases, with 13 bases lying between them. The CDR3 spans 15 residues. Germline CDR1 reads LNHNV; CDR2 reads YYDKDF (reference sequence). The CDR3 DNA reads TGTGCCACCAGCAGAGCCAGGAGGGAACTCTACGAGCAGTACTTC. It yields the protein CATSRARRELYEQYF.

This clonotype was seen repeatedly, ten times or more. The V and J genes are TRBV2 and TRBJ2-1; 16 bases align to TRBD2. CDR1 and CDR2 (germline): SNHLY, FYNNEI. The CDR3 totals 23 residues. V trimming: 0 bases; J trimming: 0 bases; junction bases outside the gene matches: 14. The CDR3 reads CASSEAPYTGLAGGPSSYNEQFF. The CDR3 DNA sequence: TGTGCCAGCAGTGAAGCGCCTTATACGGGACTAGCGGGAGGGCCGAGCTCCTACAATGAGCAGTTCTTC. Variable domain in full (rest from reference TRBV2 and TRBJ2-1): EPEVTQTPSHQVTQMGQEVILRCVPISNHLYFYWYRQILGQKVEFLVSFYNNEISEKSEIFDDQFSVERPDGSNFTLKIRSTKLEDSAMYFCASSEAPYTGLAGGPSSYNEQFFGPGTRLTVL.

This clonotype came up many times. One junction end disagrees with the germline gene, perhaps due to a read error. V and J are TRBV12-3 or TRBV12-4 and TRBJ2-1, with D perhaps being TRBD1 or TRBD2 (6 bases each). The CDR3 is made up of 13 amino acids. The CDR3 protein is CASSLVVGGRQFF. CDR3 sequence (DNA): TGTGCCAGCAGCTTAGTAGTCGGGGGCAGGCAGTTCTTC.

The chain has TRBV7-6 and TRBJ2-5, with 7 bases identical to TRBD2. The CDR3 covers 15 residues. V gave up 5 bases and J gave up 4 bases; unmatched junction bases: 10. CDR1 is SGHVS and CDR2 is FNYEAQ in the germline V gene. The CDR3 DNA reads TGTGCCAGCAGCCCGGGAGGAGGGAGAGGAGAGACCCAGTACTTC. This translates into CASSPGGGRGETQYF.

This clonotype was recorded at least ten times. This CDR3 is CASSFSPRLGSSYNEQFF. The CDR3 DNA is TGTGCCAGCAGCTTTAGCCCCCGTCTGGGGAGCTCCTACAATGAGCAGTTCTTC. The V gene is TRBV7-6, the J gene TRBJ2-1; perhaps TRBD2 as D (5 bases). CDR3 length equals 18 residues. V gave up 3 bases and J gave up 0 bases, with 18 bases separating them. Germline V lookup: CDR1 SGHVS, CDR2 FNYEAQ.

This clonotype has ten or more counts. The chain couples TRBV7-2 to TRBJ2-7; TRBD2 is a possible D gene (7 bases). There are 15 residues in the CDR3. The V gene's germline CDR1 is SGHTA and CDR2 FQGNSA. V was trimmed by 4 bases and J by 3 bases, leaving 16 bases between them. The CDR3 bases are TGTGCCAGCAGCTCGAGGGGAGGGGGACTCTACGAGCAGTACTTC. Translation: CASSSRGGGLYEQYF.

This clonotype was seen at least ten times. The rearrangement uses TRBV18 and TRBJ1-1, with 7 bases fitting TRBD1. This CDR3 region has 15 residues. V dropped 0 bases and J dropped 4; count of bases not matched to a gene: 5. The germline CDR1 and CDR2 sequences are KGHSH and LQKENI. The CDR3 reads CASSPPAGGLTEAFF. The CDR3 DNA is TGTGCCAGCTCACCACCGGCAGGGGGGCTCACTGAAGCTTTCTTT.

This rearrangement joins TRBV20-1 to TRBJ2-2; D is unresolved. The CDR3 runs to 15 residues. Between the trimmed V and J ends, which lost 5 bases and 4 bases, there was a span of 17 bases. Germline V gene sequence: CDR1 DFQATT, CDR2 SNEGSKA (reference sequence). In DNA, the CDR3 is TGCAGTGCTCACTTTCGCGGTTCCCCCACCGGGGAGCTGTTTTTT. As protein: CSAHFRGSPTGELFF.

This clonotype has a count of ten or more. This chain uses TRBV7-2 with TRBJ2-1; D unresolved. CDR1 is SGHTA and CDR2 is FQGNSA in the germline V gene. The ends were cut back, 0 bases at V and 4 bases at J, with 10 bases in the middle. The CDR3 covers 15 residues. CDR3 region: CASSLASSRYNEQFF. The CDR3 DNA follows: TGTGCCAGCAGCTTAGCGAGCAGTCGTTACAATGAGCAGTTCTTC.

This clonotype appeared many times. The chain combines TRBV29-1 with TRBJ1-5; D perhaps matches TRBD1 (5 bases). The V end lost 6 bases, the J end lost 4 bases, and 19 bases lay between the germline ends. Looked up from germline, CDR1 is SQVTM and CDR2 is ANQGSEA. This CDR3 has 15 residues. CDR3 loop: CSVIVTGLGNQPQHF. In DNA form, the CDR3 reads TGCAGCGTAATAGTTACAGGCCTCGGGAATCAGCCCCAGCATTTT.

There are many counts of this clonotype. J is TRBJ2-7 and V is TRBV7-2, with a weak D call TRBD2 (5 bases). This CDR3 contains 14 residues. V lost 4 bases to trimming and J lost 5 bases, with 15 bases between them. Germline CDR1 is SGHTA and CDR2 is FQGNSA. The CDR3 DNA reads as TGTGCCAGCAGCTCCTCCCCTAGCCCCCACGAGCAGTACTTC. This sequence encodes CASSSSPSPHEQYF.